Listed here are 4 T cell receptor beta chains from one sample, sequenced in a study of blood T cell repertoires in COVID-19. Libraries were prepared by immunoSEQ multiplex PCR; TCRdb keeps only in-frame clonotypes and omits some of them. This sample has about 480,000 clones, with roughly 90% found just once. The sequenced sample consisted of PBMCs or T cells enriched from blood (not recorded which). The receptors stem from a woman aged 40 to 50 who had recovered from COVID-19.

J is TRBJ2-5 and V is TRBV29-1; 9 bases agree with TRBD1. CDR1 and CDR2 from the germline V gene are SQVTM and ANQGSEA. The CDR3 is 14 amino acids. Losses at the gene ends were 5 bases for V and 5 bases for J; bases not matched to a gene: 9. The CDR3, as DNA: TGCAGCGTTCCACCGGGACAGGGATGGGAGACCCAGTACTTC. Amino acids: CSVPPGQGWETQYF.

This rearrangement joins TRBV19 to TRBJ1-5; TRBD1 matches 9 bases. V lost 9 bases to trimming and J lost 6 bases; unmatched junction nucleotides: 9. The CDR3 is 14 amino acids. Per the germline V gene, CDR1 is LNHDA and CDR2 is SQIVND (reference sequence). CDR3 bases: TGTGCCAGCCACAACAGGGGGCGCGGTCAGCCCCAGCATTTT. Its protein product is CASHNRGRGQPQHF.

The chain recombines TRBV5-4 with TRBJ2-3; D uncertain. The germline gives CDR1 SGHNT, CDR2 YYREEE (reference sequence). Trimming shortened V by 0 bases and J by 1 base, and 9 bases separated the two germline ends. The CDR3 extends over 15 amino acids. CDR3: CASSLGQMGTDTQYF. The CDR3 DNA is TGTGCCAGCAGCTTGGGGCAGATGGGCACAGATACGCAGTATTTT.

The gene calls are TRBV27 and TRBJ2-7; 7 bases are shared with TRBD1. Trimming took 8 bases from V and 2 from J; bases not matched to a gene: 9. The CDR3 sequence is 14 residues long. Per germline, CDR1 MNHEY and CDR2 SMNVEV (reference sequence). The CDR3 DNA reads as TGTGCCAGCGCTAAATGGGACAGAACCTACGAGCAGTACTTC. Translation gives CASAKWDRTYEQYF.